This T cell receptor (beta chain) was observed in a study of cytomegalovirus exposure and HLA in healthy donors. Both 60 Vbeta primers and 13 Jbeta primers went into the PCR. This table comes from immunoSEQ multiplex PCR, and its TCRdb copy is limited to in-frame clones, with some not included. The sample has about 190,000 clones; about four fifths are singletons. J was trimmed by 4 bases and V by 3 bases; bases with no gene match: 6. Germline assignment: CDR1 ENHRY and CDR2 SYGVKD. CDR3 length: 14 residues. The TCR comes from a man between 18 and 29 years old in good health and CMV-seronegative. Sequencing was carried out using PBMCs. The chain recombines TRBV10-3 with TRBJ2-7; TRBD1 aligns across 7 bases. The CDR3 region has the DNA TGTGCCATCAGTGATCCCGGGACAGTTTACGAGCAGTACTTC. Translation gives CAISDPGTVYEQYF.